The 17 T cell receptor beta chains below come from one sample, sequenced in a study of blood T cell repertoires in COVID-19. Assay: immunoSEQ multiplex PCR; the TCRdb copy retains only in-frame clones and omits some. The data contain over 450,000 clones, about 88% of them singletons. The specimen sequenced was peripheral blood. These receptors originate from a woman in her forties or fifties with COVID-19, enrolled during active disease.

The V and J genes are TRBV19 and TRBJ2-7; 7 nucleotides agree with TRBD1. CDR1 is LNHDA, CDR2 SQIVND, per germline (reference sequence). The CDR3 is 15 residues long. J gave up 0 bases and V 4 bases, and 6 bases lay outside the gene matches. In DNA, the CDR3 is TGTGCCAGTAGTAAGGACAGGAGAAGCTCCTACGAGCAGTACTTC. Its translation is CASSKDRRSSYEQYF.

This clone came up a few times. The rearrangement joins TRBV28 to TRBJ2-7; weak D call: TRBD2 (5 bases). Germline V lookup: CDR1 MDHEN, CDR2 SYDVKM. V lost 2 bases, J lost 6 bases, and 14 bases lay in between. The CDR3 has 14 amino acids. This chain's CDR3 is CASSLTSLLGEQYF. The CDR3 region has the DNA TGTGCCAGCAGTTTAACCAGTTTACTAGGCGAGCAGTACTTC.

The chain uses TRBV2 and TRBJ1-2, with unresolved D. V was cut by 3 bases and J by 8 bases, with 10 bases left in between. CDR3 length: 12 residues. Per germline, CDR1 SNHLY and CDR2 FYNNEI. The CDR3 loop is CASSEAGIGYTF. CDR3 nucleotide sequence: TGTGCCAGCAGTGAGGCGGGGATCGGCTACACCTTC. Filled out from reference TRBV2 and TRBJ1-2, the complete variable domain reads EPEVTQTPSHQVTQMGQEVILRCVPISNHLYFYWYRQILGQKVEFLVSFYNNEISEKSEIFDDQFSVERPDGSNFTLKIRSTKLEDSAMYFCASSEAGIGYTFGSGTRLTVV.

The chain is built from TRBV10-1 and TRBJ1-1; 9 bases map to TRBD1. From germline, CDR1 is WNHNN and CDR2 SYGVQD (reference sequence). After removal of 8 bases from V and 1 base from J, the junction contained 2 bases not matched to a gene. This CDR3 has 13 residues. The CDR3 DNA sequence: TGCGCCAGCGGGGGACAGGGGAACACTGAAGCTTTCTTT. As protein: CASGGQGNTEAFF.

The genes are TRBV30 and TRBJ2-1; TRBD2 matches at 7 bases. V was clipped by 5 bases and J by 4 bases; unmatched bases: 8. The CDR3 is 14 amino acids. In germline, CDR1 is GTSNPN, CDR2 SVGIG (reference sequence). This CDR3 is CAWGGGVGYNEQFF. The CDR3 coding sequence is TGTGCCTGGGGCGGGGGTGTAGGATACAATGAGCAGTTCTTC.

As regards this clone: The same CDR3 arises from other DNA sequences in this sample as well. The CDR3 reads CASSLETGVNTEAFF. DNA of the CDR3: TGCGCCAGCAGCTTGGAGACAGGTGTGAACACTGAAGCTTTCTTT. The V call is TRBV5-1, the J call TRBJ1-1, with D possibly matching TRBD1 (6 bases). Germline V gives CDR1 SGHRS, CDR2 YFSETQ. V was clipped by 0 bases and J by 0 bases, with 9 bases between them. This CDR3 spans 15 amino acids.

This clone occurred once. CDR3 coding DNA: TGTGCCAGCACCCTGGGAGGGGAAAGCAATCAGCCCCAGCATTTT. It specifies CASTLGGESNQPQHF. The chain joins TRBV9 to TRBJ1-5; possibly TRBD1 for D (5 bases). Germline loops: CDR1 SGDLS, CDR2 YYNGEE. V was pared by 6 bases and J by 1 base, with 14 bases between. CDR3 size: 15 residues.

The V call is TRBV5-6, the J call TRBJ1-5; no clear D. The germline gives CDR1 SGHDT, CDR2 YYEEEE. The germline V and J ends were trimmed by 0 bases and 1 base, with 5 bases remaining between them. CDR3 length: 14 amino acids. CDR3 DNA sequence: TGTGCCAGCAGCTTGGGACTGAGCAATCAGCCCCAGCATTTT. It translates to CASSLGLSNQPQHF.

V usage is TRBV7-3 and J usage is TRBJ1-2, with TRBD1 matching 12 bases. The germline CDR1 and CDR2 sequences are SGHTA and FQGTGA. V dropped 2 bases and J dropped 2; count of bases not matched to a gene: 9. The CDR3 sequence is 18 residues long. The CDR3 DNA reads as TGTGCCAGCAGCTTAGGGGACAGGGGGCCGGTTGGGAACTATGGCTACACCTTC. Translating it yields CASSLGDRGPVGNYGYTF.

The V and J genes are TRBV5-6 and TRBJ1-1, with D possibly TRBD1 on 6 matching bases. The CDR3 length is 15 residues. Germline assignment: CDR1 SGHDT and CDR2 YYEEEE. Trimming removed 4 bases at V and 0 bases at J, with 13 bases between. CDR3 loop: CASSLPGHLNTEAFF. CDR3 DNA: TGTGCCAGCAGCCTCCCGGGACACCTGAACACTGAAGCTTTCTTT.

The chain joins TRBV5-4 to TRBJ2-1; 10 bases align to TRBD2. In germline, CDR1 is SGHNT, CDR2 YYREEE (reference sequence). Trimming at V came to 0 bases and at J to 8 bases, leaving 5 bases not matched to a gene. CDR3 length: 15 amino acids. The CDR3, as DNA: TGTGCCAGCAGCTTGGCCAGCGGGGGGGCCGATGAGCAGTTCTTC. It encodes CASSLASGGADEQFF.

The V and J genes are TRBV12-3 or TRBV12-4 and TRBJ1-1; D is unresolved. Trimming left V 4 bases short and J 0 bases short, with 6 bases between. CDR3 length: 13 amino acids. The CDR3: CASSYSLNTEAFF. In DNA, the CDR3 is TGTGCCAGCAGTTATTCTTTGAACACTGAAGCTTTCTTT.

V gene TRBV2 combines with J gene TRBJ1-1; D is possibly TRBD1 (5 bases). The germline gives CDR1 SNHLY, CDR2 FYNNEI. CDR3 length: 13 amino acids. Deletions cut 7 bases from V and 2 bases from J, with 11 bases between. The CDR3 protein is CASIAGINTEAFF. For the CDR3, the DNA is TGTGCCAGCATTGCAGGGATAAACACTGAAGCTTTCTTT.

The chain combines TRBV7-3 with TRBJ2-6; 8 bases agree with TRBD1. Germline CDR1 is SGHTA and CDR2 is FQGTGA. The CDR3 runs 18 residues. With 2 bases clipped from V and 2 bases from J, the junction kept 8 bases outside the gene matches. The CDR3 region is CASSLGQGAIAGANVLTF. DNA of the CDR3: TGTGCCAGCAGCTTAGGGCAGGGGGCTATTGCTGGGGCCAACGTCCTGACTTTC.

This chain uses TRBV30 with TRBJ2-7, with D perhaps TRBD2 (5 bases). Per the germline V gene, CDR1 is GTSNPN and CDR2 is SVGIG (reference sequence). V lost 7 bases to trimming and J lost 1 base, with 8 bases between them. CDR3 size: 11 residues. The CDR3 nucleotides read TGTGCCTTACGAGGGTCCTACGAGCAGTACTTC. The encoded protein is CALRGSYEQYF.

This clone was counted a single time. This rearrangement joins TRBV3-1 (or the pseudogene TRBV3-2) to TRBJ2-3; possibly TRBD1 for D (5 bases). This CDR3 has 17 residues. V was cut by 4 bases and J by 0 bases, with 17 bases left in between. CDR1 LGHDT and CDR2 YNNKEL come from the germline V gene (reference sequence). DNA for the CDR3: TGTGCCAGCAGCCTGCAGGGTTTACACTCTAGCACAGATACGCAGTATTTT. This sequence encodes CASSLQGLHSSTDTQYF.

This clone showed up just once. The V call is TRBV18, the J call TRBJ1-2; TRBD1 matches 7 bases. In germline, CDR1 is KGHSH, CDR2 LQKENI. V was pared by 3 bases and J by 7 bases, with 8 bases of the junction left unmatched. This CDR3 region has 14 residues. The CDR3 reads CASSPETGVGGYTF. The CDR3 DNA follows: TGTGCCAGCTCACCCGAAACAGGGGTTGGTGGCTACACCTTC.